This T cell receptor beta chain is from a study of OX40 agonist ivuxolimab in advanced cancers. General notes on the study: Ivuxolimab was an agonistic, fully human IgG2 monoclonal antibody directed against OX40 (CD134), a costimulatory receptor. Intravenous ivuxolimab was administered to patients every 2 weeks at six dose levels: 0.01, 0.1, 0.3, 1.5, 3 and 10 mg/kg. Of the roughly 52 dose-escalation patients, hepatocellular carcinoma was present in about 20, melanoma in about 15, renal cell carcinoma in 9 and head and neck cancer in 9. In the dose-escalation cohort, more than 80% of patients were male, and the mean age was approximately 60 years with a range of roughly 20 to 79. Patients were allowed to have had prior anti-PD-1, anti-PD-L1 or anti-CTLA-4 therapy, and around 40% of the dose-escalation patients had previously received checkpoint inhibitors. Three dose-escalation patients achieved partial responses, one with hepatocellular carcinoma and two with cutaneous melanoma. Peripheral TCRbeta sequencing aimed to test whether ivuxolimab altered TCR sequence diversity and caused clonal T-cell expansion. The paper covers the monotherapy dose-escalation part of the phase I ivuxolimab trial, which included N ≈ 54 patients. What the work shows at the level of the full study, not this receptor alone: After ivuxolimab, more expanded clones were found on average in CD8+ T cells than in CD4+ T cells. Partial responders in the 0.1-3.0 mg/kg groups had among the lowest normalized peripheral clonal expansion, especially among CD8+ T cells. At doses of 0.1 to 3.0 mg/kg, clonal expansion of both CD4+ and CD8+ blood T cells was observed from baseline to week 6. The antigen specificity of the peripheral T cells that underwent clonal expansion was not determined. Low levels of normalized T-cell clonal expansion were also seen in some patients who did not respond.

The trial excluded patients who had a history of autoimmune disease or who were on systemic immunosuppression. Peripheral blood for TCR sequencing was collected from all dose cohorts at baseline, on cycle 4 day 1, and on cycle 7 day 1. The samples were taken from a phase I, first-in-human, multicenter, open-label dose-escalation trial of ivuxolimab. Adults with locally advanced or metastatic melanoma, renal cell carcinoma, hepatocellular carcinoma or head and neck squamous cell carcinoma were enrolled in the trial. CD4+ and CD8+ T cells were sorted separately from peripheral blood before TCR sequencing. For sequencing of the TCRbeta CDR3 region, genomic DNA was extracted from the sorted cells. The immunoSEQ Assay was used for sequencing of TCRbeta CDR3 regions. Entries here come from immuneACCESS through TCRdb and include only in-frame sequences with V and J called. Some clones fail to appear in such tables; in the studies checked, an unresolved V gene covers under half of the shortfall, and the cause of the remainder is unknown. Recorded for this sample are tens of thousands of clones; about 87% of them occurred a single time. The top ten hold around 1% of the sample.

A word on this clone: Its target antigen remains unknown. Nothing much larger sits one base from this clone, and base qualities are not available.

There are 15 amino acids in the CDR3, from cysteine to phenylalanine inclusive. Only the CDR3 DNA stays, 45 bases, in frame from base 1. Cut back by 5 bases and 5 bases, the V and J ends lie 18 bases apart. Based on the germline V gene, the CDR1 and CDR2 sequences are LGHNA and YSLEER. The chain uses TRBV4-3 and TRBJ2-5; the D gene is perhaps TRBD1, from 6 matching bases. The sequence was collected from an adult with an advanced solid tumor such as melanoma, head and neck, liver or kidney cancer. This specimen consisted of CD4+ or CD8+ T cells sorted from blood, obtained in a trial of the OX40 agonist ivuxolimab. At the DNA level, the sequence is TGCGCCAGCAGCTATACAGGGAATTCTCCCGAGACCCAGTACTTC. This codes for CASSYTGNSPETQYF.